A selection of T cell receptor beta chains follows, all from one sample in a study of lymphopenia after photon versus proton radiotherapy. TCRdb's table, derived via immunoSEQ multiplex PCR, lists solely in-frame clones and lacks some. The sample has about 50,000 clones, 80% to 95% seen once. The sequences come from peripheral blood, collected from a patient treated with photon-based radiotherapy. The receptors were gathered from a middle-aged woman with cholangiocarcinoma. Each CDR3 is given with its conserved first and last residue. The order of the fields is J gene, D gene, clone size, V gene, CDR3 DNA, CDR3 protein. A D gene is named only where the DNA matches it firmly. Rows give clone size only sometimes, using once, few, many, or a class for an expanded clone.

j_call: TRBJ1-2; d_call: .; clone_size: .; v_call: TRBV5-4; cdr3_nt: TGTGCCAGCAGCCTTGAGGCGGGGCAGTCGGATGGCTACACCTTC; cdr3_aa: CASSLEAGQSDGYTF
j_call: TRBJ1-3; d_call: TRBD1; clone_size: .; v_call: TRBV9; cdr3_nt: TGTGCCAGCAGCCAGTACCAGGGGGGGCCAGAGGACACCATATATTTT; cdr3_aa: CASSQYQGGPEDTIYF
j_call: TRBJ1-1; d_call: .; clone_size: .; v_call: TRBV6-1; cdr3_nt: TGTGCCAGCAGTGGTCAAGCTAGATATGAAGCTTTCTTT; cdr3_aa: CASSGQARYEAFF
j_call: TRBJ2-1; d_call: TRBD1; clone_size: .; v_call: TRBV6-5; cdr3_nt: TGTGCCAGCAGGGGACAGGCTAATGAGCAGTTCTTC; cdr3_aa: CASRGQANEQFF
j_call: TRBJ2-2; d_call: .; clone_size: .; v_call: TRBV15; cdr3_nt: TGTGCCACCGGGGGGACAGATATCGGGGAGCTGTTTTTT; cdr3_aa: CATGGTDIGELFF
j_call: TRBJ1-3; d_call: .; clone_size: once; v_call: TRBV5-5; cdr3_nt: TGTGCCAGCAGCTTCCTCACGGGGATTGCAGCGAACACCATATATTTT; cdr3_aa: CASSFLTGIAANTIYF
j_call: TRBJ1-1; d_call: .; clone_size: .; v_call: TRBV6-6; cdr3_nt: TGTGCCAGCACCCAGACGGCGGTCACTGAAGCTTTCTTT; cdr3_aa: CASTQTAVTEAFF
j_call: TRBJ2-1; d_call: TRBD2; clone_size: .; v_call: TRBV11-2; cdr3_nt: TGTGCCAGCAGCCCTACTACTAGCGGGGCCTACAATGAGCAGTTCTTC; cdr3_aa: CASSPTTSGAYNEQFF
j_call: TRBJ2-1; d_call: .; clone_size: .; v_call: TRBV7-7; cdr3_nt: TGTGCTAGCAGCTTAACGAGGAACGCCAATGAGCAGTTCTTC; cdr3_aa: CASSLTRNANEQFF
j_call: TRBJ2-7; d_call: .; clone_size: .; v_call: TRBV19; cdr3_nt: TGTGCCAGTAGAGACAGCGCTAGCTCCTACGAGCAGTACTTC; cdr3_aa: CASRDSASSYEQYF
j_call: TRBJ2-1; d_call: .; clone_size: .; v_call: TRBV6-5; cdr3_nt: TGTGCCAGCAGTTCTCCTTTAGGGTCAGGGAGCAATGAGCAGTTCTTC; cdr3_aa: CASSSPLGSGSNEQFF
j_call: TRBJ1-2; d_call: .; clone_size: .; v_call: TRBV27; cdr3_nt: TGTGCCAGCAGTTTAAGGGGGGCCGATGGCTACACCTTC; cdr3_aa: CASSLRGADGYTF
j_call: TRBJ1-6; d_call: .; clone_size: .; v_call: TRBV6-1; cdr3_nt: TGTGCCAGCAGTGGCCCCATCCACCTCCACTTT; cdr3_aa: CASSGPIHLHF
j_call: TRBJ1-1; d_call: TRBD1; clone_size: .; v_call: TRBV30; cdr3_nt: TGTGCCCGTGAAGACAGGGCGGAAGCTTTCTTT; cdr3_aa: CAREDRAEAFF
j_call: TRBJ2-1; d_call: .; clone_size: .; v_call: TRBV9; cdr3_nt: TGTGCCAGCAGCGTAGCGTCAGAGCCCAATAATGAGCAGTTCTTC; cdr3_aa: CASSVASEPNNEQFF
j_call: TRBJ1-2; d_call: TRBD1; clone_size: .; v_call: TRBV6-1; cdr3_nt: TGTGCCAGCAGTGTAGACAGGGGGGATGGCTACACCTTC; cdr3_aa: CASSVDRGDGYTF
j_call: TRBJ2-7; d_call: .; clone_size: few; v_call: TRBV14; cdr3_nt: TGTGCCAGCAGTCCGACTATTTACGAGCAGTACTTC; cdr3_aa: CASSPTIYEQYF
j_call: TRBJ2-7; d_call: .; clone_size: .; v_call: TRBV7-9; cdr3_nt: TGTGCCAGCAGCTTAAGGGGGAGAGGCTACGAGCAGTACTTC; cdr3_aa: CASSLRGRGYEQYF
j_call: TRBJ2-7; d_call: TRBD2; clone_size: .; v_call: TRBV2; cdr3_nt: TGTGCCAGCGGGGGGGGGACCTACGAGCAGTACTTC; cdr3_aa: CASGGGTYEQYF
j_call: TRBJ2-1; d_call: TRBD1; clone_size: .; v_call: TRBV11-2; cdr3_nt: TGTGCCAGCAGCTCCGGACAGGTCCGTAAACTCTACAATGAGCAGTTCTTC; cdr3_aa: CASSSGQVRKLYNEQFF
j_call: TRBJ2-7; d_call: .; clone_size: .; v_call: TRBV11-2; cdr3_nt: TGTGCCAGCAGCTTAGACCGCCCCTACGAGCAGTACTTC; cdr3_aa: CASSLDRPYEQYF
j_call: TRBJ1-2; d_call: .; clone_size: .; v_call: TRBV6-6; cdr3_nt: TGTGCCAGCAGTCCCGGGACGTCCTTTACGGATGGCTACACCTTC; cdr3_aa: CASSPGTSFTDGYTF
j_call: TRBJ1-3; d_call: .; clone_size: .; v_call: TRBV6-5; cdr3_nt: TGTGCCAGCAGTTACTCCCCCGGAAACACCATATATTTT; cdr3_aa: CASSYSPGNTIYF
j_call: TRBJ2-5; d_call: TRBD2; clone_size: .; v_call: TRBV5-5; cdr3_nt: TGTGCCAGCAGCCCGCCGGGACTAGCGGGGGAGACCCAGTACTTC; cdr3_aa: CASSPPGLAGETQYF
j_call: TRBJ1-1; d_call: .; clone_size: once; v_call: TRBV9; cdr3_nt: TGTGCCAGCACCGCGGGGGCACGTGAAGCTTTCTTT; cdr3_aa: CASTAGAREAFF
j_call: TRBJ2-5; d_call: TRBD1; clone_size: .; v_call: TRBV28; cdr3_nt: TGTGCCAGCAGTTTGAGAGCAGGGGGCAAACAGACCCAGTACTTC; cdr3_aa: CASSLRAGGKQTQYF
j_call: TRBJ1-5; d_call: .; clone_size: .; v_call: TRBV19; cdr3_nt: TGTGCCAGTAGTCCTCGGACCCTGGGGGGCAATCAGCCCCAGCATTTT; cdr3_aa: CASSPRTLGGNQPQHF
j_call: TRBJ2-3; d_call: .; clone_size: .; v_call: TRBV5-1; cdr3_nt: TGCGCCAGCAGCCGGGCCGGGATTAGCGCAGATACGCAGTATTTT; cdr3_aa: CASSRAGISADTQYF
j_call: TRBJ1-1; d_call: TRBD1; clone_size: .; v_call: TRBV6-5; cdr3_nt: TGTGCCAGCAGGACAGGGTACAAGAACACTGAAGCTTTCTTT; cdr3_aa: CASRTGYKNTEAFF
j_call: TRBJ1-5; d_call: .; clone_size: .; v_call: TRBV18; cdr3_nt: TGTGCCAGCTCACAGAAACAGGGAATAGGTCAGCCCCAGCATTTT; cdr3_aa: CASSQKQGIGQPQHF
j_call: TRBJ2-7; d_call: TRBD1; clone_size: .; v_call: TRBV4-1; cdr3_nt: TGCGCCAGCAGCACCCGAGACAGGGGTCGGGGCGAGCAGTACTTC; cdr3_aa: CASSTRDRGRGEQYF
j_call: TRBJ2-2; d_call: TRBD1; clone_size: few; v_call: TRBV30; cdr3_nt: TGTGCCTGGAGTGCCGGGACAGGGGGAACCGGGGAGCTGTTTTTT; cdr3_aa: CAWSAGTGGTGELFF
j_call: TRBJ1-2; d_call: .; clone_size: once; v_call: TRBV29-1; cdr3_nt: TGCAGCGTTATAACAGATAGTGCCTATGGCTACACCTTC; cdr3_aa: CSVITDSAYGYTF
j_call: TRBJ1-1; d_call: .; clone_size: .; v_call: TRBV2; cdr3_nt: TGTGCCAGCAGTGACCCGAACACTGAAGCTTTCTTT; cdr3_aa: CASSDPNTEAFF
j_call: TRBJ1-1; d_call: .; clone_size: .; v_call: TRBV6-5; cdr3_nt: TGTGCCAGCAGTTACTTATCCGTGACTGAAGCTTTCTTT; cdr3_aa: CASSYLSVTEAFF